The rows below give T cell receptor beta chains drawn from one sample of a study of blood T cell repertoires in COVID-19. The assay was immunoSEQ multiplex PCR, and TCRdb's table has in-frame clones only and misses some. The sample lists 400,000 to 550,000 clones, around 90% occurring once. Sequencing was performed on PBMCs or T cells enriched from blood (not recorded which). These TCRs come from a woman between 18 and 29 years old with acute COVID-19. CDR3s include the opening cysteine and the closing phenylalanine or tryptophan. The D gene is left open where the match is weak. For some rows the clone size is stated as once, few or many, or as a class when expanded; others skip it.

V	length	size	D	J	CDR3	DNA
TRBV30	13	NA	NA	TRBJ1-4	CAWSAAREEKLFF	TGTGCCTGGAGCGCCGCGAGGGAAGAAAAACTGTTTTTT
TRBV15	15	NA	NA	TRBJ1-4	CATSRVAAINEKLFF	TGTGCCACCAGCAGAGTTGCGGCCATTAATGAAAAACTGTTTTTT
TRBV27	12	NA	TRBD2	TRBJ2-7	CASWGRGSEQYF	TGTGCCAGTTGGGGGAGGGGTTCCGAGCAGTACTTC
TRBV9	13	NA	NA	TRBJ2-1	CASSVLGENEQFF	TGTGCCAGCAGCGTATTGGGAGAGAATGAGCAGTTCTTC
TRBV11-2	16	once	TRBD2	TRBJ2-5	CASSLRLADLQETQYF	TGTGCCAGCAGCCTGCGACTAGCGGACCTCCAAGAGACCCAGTACTTC
TRBV27	13	NA	NA	TRBJ1-2	CASSFGGGDGYTF	TGTGCCAGCAGTTTTGGGGGAGGCGATGGCTACACCTTC
TRBV10-3	15	NA	NA	TRBJ2-7	CAISGGVGASYEQYF	TGTGCCATCAGTGGTGGGGTGGGGGCCTCCTACGAGCAGTACTTC
TRBV7-2	15	few	NA	TRBJ1-3	CASNLGRSPGNTIYF	TGTGCCAGCAACCTCGGGAGGTCTCCTGGAAACACCATATATTTT
TRBV16	14	NA	NA	TRBJ2-2	CASSPRQDTGELFF	TGTGCCAGCAGCCCCCGACAGGATACCGGGGAGCTGTTTTTT
TRBV28	12	NA	NA	TRBJ2-7	CASRLGTYEQYF	TGTGCCAGCAGGCTCGGGACCTACGAGCAGTACTTC
TRBV25-1	15	once	TRBD1	TRBJ1-2	CASSDWTGVEYGYTF	TGTGCCAGCAGTGATTGGACAGGGGTCGAGTATGGCTACACCTTC
TRBV28	16	NA	TRBD2	TRBJ2-7	CASSPLPGTRIYEQYF	TGTGCCAGCAGTCCCCTCCCCGGGACTAGGATCTACGAGCAGTACTTC
TRBV5-1	15	NA	NA	TRBJ2-7	CASTRRGEPHYEQYF	TGCGCCAGCACCCGGAGAGGAGAACCTCACTACGAGCAGTACTTC
TRBV11-1	15	NA	TRBD1	TRBJ2-7	CASSFGQGRTYEQYF	TGTGCCAGCAGCTTTGGACAGGGCAGAACCTACGAGCAGTACTTC
TRBV4-1	16	NA	NA	TRBJ1-2	CASSQEPRDTNYGYTF	TGCGCCAGCAGCCAAGAACCACGGGACACCAACTATGGCTACACCTTC
TRBV3-1/TRBV3-2	14	NA	NA	TRBJ1-2	CASSQAGQSRGYTF	TGTGCCAGCAGCCAAGCTGGACAGTCGAGGGGCTACACCTTC
TRBV7-2	15	NA	NA	TRBJ2-4	CASSFNMLAKNIQYF	TGTGCCAGCAGCTTTAACATGCTAGCCAAAAACATTCAGTACTTC
TRBV18	14	NA	NA	TRBJ1-2	CASSPGATNYGYTF	TGTGCCAGCTCACCAGGGGCCACTAACTATGGCTACACCTTC
TRBV7-2	13	NA	TRBD2	TRBJ2-1	CASSLGGTSGKFF	TGTGCCAGCAGCTTAGGAGGGACTAGCGGGAAATTCTTC
TRBV3-1/TRBV3-2	13	NA	NA	TRBJ1-1	CASSQEGGSEAFF	TGTGCCAGCAGCCAAGAGGGGGGGTCTGAAGCTTTCTTT
TRBV30	14	NA	NA	TRBJ1-4	CAWSVPRSTEKLFF	TGTGCCTGGAGTGTTCCCCGTAGTACTGAAAAACTGTTTTTT
TRBV7-9	12	NA	NA	TRBJ2-1	CASSLGTDEQFF	TGTGCCAGCAGCTTAGGCACGGATGAGCAGTTCTTC
TRBV3-1/TRBV3-2	14	NA	TRBD1	TRBJ1-2	CASSQGDRSYGYTF	TGTGCCAGCAGCCAAGGGGACAGATCTTATGGCTACACCTTC
TRBV12-3/TRBV12-4	13	NA	NA	TRBJ1-5	CASSIRFGQPQHF	TGTGCCAGCAGTATCCGGTTCGGGCAGCCCCAGCATTTT
TRBV2	13	NA	TRBD1	TRBJ2-7	CASSLQGGYEQYF	TGTGCCAGCAGTCTACAGGGGGGATACGAGCAGTACTTC
TRBV29-1	13	few	TRBD1	TRBJ1-2	CSVRDRSYPGYTF	TGCAGCGTTAGGGACAGGTCTTACCCCGGCTACACCTTC
TRBV29-1	12	NA	TRBD1	TRBJ2-5	CSVRQGSETQYF	TGCAGCGTACGACAGGGGTCGGAGACCCAGTACTTC
TRBV10-2	16	once	TRBD2	TRBJ2-2	CASRGTSGDNTGELFF	TGCGCCAGCAGGGGGACTAGCGGGGATAACACCGGGGAGCTGTTTTTT
TRBV7-2	16	NA	TRBD2	TRBJ2-3	CASSLGGLAGVDTQYF	TGTGCCAGCAGCTTAGGTGGACTAGCGGGAGTAGATACGCAGTATTTT
TRBV29-1	10	NA	NA	TRBJ2-3	CSVRADTQYF	TGCAGCGTTCGAGCAGATACGCAGTATTTT
TRBV23-1	15	NA	TRBD1	TRBJ2-2	CASSQGQGVTGELFF	TGCGCCAGCAGTCAGGGACAGGGGGTCACCGGGGAGCTGTTTTTT
TRBV3-1/TRBV3-2	18	NA	TRBD1	TRBJ2-7	CASSQARGRGLPSYEQYF	TGTGCCAGCAGCCAAGCTAGGGGGCGAGGACTTCCTTCCTACGAGCAGTACTTC
TRBV3-1/TRBV3-2	14	few	NA	TRBJ1-1	CASSYQQGNTEAFF	TGTGCCAGCAGTTATCAACAGGGGAACACTGAAGCTTTCTTT
TRBV28	12	NA	NA	TRBJ2-7	CASTPGTYEQYF	TGTGCCAGCACCCCAGGGACCTACGAGCAGTACTTC
TRBV7-9	15	NA	NA	TRBJ1-1	CASSPRAGVNTEAFF	TGTGCCAGCAGCCCTCGTGCGGGTGTGAACACTGAAGCTTTCTTT
TRBV19	17	once	TRBD2	TRBJ2-1	CASSNRTSGTSYNEQFF	TGTGCCAGTAGTAATAGGACTAGCGGGACTTCCTACAATGAGCAGTTCTTC
TRBV5-4	17	NA	TRBD1	TRBJ1-4	CASTSRPGTADNEKLFF	TGTGCCAGCACCTCCCGACCTGGGACAGCGGACAATGAAAAACTGTTTTTT
TRBV12-3/TRBV12-4	11	NA	NA	TRBJ1-1	CASSLGAEAFF	TGTGCCAGCAGTTTAGGGGCGGAAGCTTTCTTT
TRBV7-2	15	NA	NA	TRBJ2-5	CASSFTSGPVGTQYF	TGTGCCAGCAGCTTTACTAGTGGGCCAGTCGGGACCCAGTACTTC
TRBV27	17	once	TRBD2	TRBJ2-7	CASSSGLAGGGAYEQYF	TGTGCCAGCAGTTCAGGACTAGCGGGAGGAGGCGCCTACGAGCAGTACTTC
TRBV19	16	few	TRBD2	TRBJ2-2	CASSIRGLAGPGELFF	TGTGCCAGTAGTATTAGGGGACTAGCGGGACCCGGGGAGCTGTTTTTT
TRBV3-1/TRBV3-2	16	NA	NA	TRBJ2-2	CASSQERAGHTGELFF	TGTGCCAGCAGCCAAGAGCGGGCGGGACACACCGGGGAGCTGTTTTTT
TRBV19	15	NA	TRBD2	TRBJ2-2	CASSMGTTNTGELFF	TGTGCCAGTAGTATGGGGACTACGAACACCGGGGAGCTGTTTTTT
TRBV30	13	NA	NA	TRBJ1-1	CAWSGNVNTEAFF	TGTGCCTGGAGTGGTAATGTGAACACTGAAGCTTTCTTT
TRBV11-2	16	NA	NA	TRBJ2-7	CASSVLTSPLFYEQYF	TGTGCCAGCAGCGTCCTGACTAGTCCGTTATTCTACGAGCAGTACTTC
TRBV13	13	NA	NA	TRBJ2-7	CASSLGSLYEQYF	TGTGCCAGCAGCTTGGGGAGTCTCTACGAGCAGTACTTC
TRBV24-1	15	NA	TRBD1	TRBJ2-5	CATSDGDRAEETQYF	TGTGCCACCAGTGATGGTGACAGGGCTGAAGAGACCCAGTACTTC
TRBV28	16	NA	NA	TRBJ1-6	CASQREGQFRNSPLHF	TGTGCCAGCCAACGGGAGGGGCAGTTTCGGAATTCACCCCTCCACTTT
TRBV2	14	NA	NA	TRBJ2-5	CASSPEGAEMAQYF	TGTGCCAGCAGTCCGGAGGGGGCCGAGATGGCCCAGTACTTC
TRBV27	20	NA	TRBD2	TRBJ2-3	CASIPQGALAGGPGTDTQYF	TGTGCCAGCATCCCCCAGGGGGCGTTAGCGGGAGGGCCCGGCACAGATACGCAGTATTTT
TRBV13	15	NA	TRBD1	TRBJ2-7	CASSIAGQGSYEQYF	TGTGCCAGCAGTATCGCGGGACAGGGTTCTTACGAGCAGTACTTC
TRBV28	14	few	NA	TRBJ1-6	CASSLIVLNSPLHF	TGTGCCAGCAGTCTTATTGTCCTAAATTCACCCCTCCACTTT
TRBV5-1	16	NA	TRBD1	TRBJ1-6	CASSLTTGTEGTPLHF	TGCGCCAGCAGCCTCACAACCGGGACAGAGGGGACACCCCTCCACTTT
TRBV3-1/TRBV3-2	13	NA	NA	TRBJ2-7	CASSQGGGYEQYF	TGTGCCAGCAGCCAAGGAGGCGGATACGAGCAGTACTTC
TRBV2	14	few	NA	TRBJ1-1	CASSGRVKDTEAFF	TGTGCCAGCAGTGGCAGGGTAAAGGACACTGAAGCTTTCTTT
TRBV7-2	15	NA	NA	TRBJ1-2	CASSLDRLLDYGYTF	TGTGCCAGCAGCTTGGATCGACTGTTGGATTATGGCTACACCTTC
TRBV6-5	13	NA	NA	TRBJ1-4	CASLGGDYEKLFF	TGTGCCAGCCTAGGGGGTGACTACGAAAAACTGTTTTTT